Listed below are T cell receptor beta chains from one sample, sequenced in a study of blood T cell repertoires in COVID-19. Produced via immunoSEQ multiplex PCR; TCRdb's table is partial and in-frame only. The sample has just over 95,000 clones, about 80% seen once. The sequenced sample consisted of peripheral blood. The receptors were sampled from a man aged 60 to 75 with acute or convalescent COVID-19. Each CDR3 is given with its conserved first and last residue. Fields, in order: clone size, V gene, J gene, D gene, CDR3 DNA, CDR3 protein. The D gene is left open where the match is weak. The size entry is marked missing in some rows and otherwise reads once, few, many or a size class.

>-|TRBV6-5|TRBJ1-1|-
TGTGCCAGCAGTTACTCTCAGGGTGGCACTGAAGCTTTCTTT
CASSYSQGGTEAFF
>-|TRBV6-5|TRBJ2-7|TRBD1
TGTGCCAGCATAAGCGGGGACAGGGCCTACGAGCAGTACTTC
CASISGDRAYEQYF
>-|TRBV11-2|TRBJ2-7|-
TGTGCCAGCAGCAAACAGCTCTCCTACGAGCAGTACTTC
CASSKQLSYEQYF
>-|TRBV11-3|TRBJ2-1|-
TGTGCCAGCAGCTTCGCAGGTAACAATGAGCAGTTCTTC
CASSFAGNNEQFF
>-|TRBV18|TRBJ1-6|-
TGTGCCAGCTCACCCAACAGCGGCGAAGGTTCACCCCTCCACTTT
CASSPNSGEGSPLHF
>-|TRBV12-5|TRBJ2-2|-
TGTGCTAGTGGTTTCTTGGTACAGGGAATTGCCGGGGAGCTGTTTTTT
CASGFLVQGIAGELFF
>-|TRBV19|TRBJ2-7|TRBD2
TGTGCCAGTAGTATAGGTGGCCGGGGGGCCTACGAGCAGTACTTC
CASSIGGRGAYEQYF
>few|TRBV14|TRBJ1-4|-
TGTGCCAGCAGCCAAGCCCCCTCTAATGAAAAACTGTTTTTT
CASSQAPSNEKLFF
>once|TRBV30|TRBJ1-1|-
TGTGCCTGGAGTGCGTCCTGGAGGGACACTGAAGCTTTCTTT
CAWSASWRDTEAFF
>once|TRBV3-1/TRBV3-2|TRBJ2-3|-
TGTGCCAGCAGCCAACGGGGAGAAGGCACAGATACGCAGTATTTT
CASSQRGEGTDTQYF
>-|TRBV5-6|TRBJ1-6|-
TGTGCCAGCAGCTTTAGCGAGAGGAGTGGGCGGCTAAATTCACCCCTCCACTTT
CASSFSERSGRLNSPLHF
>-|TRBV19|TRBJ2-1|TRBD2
TGTGCCAGTAGGCTAGCGGGGGAGCAGTTCTTC
CASRLAGEQFF
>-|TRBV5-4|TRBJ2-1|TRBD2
TGTGCCAGCAGCTTGGAAAGCGGGAAAGGTGAGCAGTTCTTC
CASSLESGKGEQFF
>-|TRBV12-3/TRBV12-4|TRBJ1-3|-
TGTGCCAGCAGTCTCGGACAGCTGAGCACCATATATTTT
CASSLGQLSTIYF
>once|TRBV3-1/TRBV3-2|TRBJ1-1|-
TGTGCCAGCAGCCATAGAGGGATCATCTTGAACACTGAAGCTTTCTTT
CASSHRGIILNTEAFF
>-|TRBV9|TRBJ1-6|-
TGTGCCAGCAGCGTAGCCACAAATTCACCCCTCCACTTT
CASSVATNSPLHF
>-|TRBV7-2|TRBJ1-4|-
TGTGCCAGCAGCTTATCTGCAACTAATGAAAAACTGTTTTTT
CASSLSATNEKLFF
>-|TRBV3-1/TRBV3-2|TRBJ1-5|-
TGTGCCAGCAGCCAAGTCAGGGATCAGCCCCAGCATTTT
CASSQVRDQPQHF
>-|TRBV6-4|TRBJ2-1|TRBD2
TGTGCCAGCCGGCGGGACTACGACTACAATGAGCAGTTCTTC
CASRRDYDYNEQFF
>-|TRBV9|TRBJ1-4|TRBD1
TGTGCCAGCAGCCCACCCGGGACAGGGGCCGAAAAACTGTTTTTT
CASSPPGTGAEKLFF
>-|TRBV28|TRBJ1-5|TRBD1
TGTGCCAGCAGCACCGGGACAGGGGGCAATCAGCCCCAGCATTTT
CASSTGTGGNQPQHF
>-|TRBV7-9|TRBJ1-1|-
TGTGCCAGCAGCATTACGGGGGGCCGGTACACTGAAGCTTTCTTT
CASSITGGRYTEAFF
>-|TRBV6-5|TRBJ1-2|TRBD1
TGTGCCAGCAGTCTCTCTAGACAGGGAGGCTATGGCTACACCTTC
CASSLSRQGGYGYTF
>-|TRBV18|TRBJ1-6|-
TGTGCCAGCTCCCCCGGGACTCACAGCTCCTATAATTCACCCCTCCACTTT
CASSPGTHSSYNSPLHF
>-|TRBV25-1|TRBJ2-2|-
TGTGCCAGCACGATAGCCCCGAACACCGGGGAGCTGTTTTTT
CASTIAPNTGELFF
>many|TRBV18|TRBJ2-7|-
TGTGCCAGCTCACCAACCGGGGACGAGCAGTACTTC
CASSPTGDEQYF
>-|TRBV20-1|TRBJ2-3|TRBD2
TGCAGTGCTAGTTCGGCGGGAGGGTCAGATACGCAGTATTTT
CSASSAGGSDTQYF
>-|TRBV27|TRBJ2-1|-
TGTGCCAGCAGTTTAGAATATAGTGGCTCCTACAATGAGCAGTTCTTC
CASSLEYSGSYNEQFF
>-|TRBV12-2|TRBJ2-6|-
TGTGCAAGTCGCTTATATGCGACAGGGGCCTCTGGGGCCAACGTCCTGACTTTC
CASRLYATGASGANVLTF
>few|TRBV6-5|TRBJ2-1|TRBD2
TGTGCCAGCAGACTGGGACTAGCGGGAGAGCAGTTCTTC
CASRLGLAGEQFF
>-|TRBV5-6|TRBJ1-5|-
TGTGCCAGCAGCCCTGCCGGGACACCCGATCAGCCCCAGCATTTT
CASSPAGTPDQPQHF
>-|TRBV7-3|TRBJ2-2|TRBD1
TGTGCCAGCAGCAACGGACAGGATGACACCGGGGAGCTGTTTTTT
CASSNGQDDTGELFF
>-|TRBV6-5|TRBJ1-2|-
TGTGCCAGCAGTTCCTCGGGAGGGAGGGGCTACACCTTC
CASSSSGGRGYTF
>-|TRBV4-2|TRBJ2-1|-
TGTGCCAGCAGCCAAGGAACGACTAGGCCCTCCTACAATGAGCAGTTCTTC
CASSQGTTRPSYNEQFF
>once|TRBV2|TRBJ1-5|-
TGTGCCAGCAGTGAACTCAGGGGAAGGCAGCCCCAGCATTTT
CASSELRGRQPQHF
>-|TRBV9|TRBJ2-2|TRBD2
TGTGCCAGCAGCGTAGCCCCGGGGGGCGGGGAGCTGTTTTTT
CASSVAPGGGELFF
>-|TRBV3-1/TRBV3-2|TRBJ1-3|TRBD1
TGTGCCAGCAGCCAAGGTTCAGGGGGGGGAAACACCATATATTTT
CASSQGSGGGNTIYF
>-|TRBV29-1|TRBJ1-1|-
TGCAGCGTCCAGAATCCAGGGAAGTACACTGAAGCTTTCTTT
CSVQNPGKYTEAFF
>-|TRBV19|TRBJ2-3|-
TGTGCCAGTACAAGGAGTGGGTCAGATACGCAGTATTTT
CASTRSGSDTQYF
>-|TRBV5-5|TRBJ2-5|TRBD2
TGTGCCAGCAGCCGGGGGGTGCCCCAAGAGACCCAGTACTTC
CASSRGVPQETQYF
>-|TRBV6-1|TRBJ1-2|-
TGTGCCAGCAGTGAACGGTTATATGGCTACACCTTC
CASSERLYGYTF
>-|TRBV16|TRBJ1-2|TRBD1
TGTGCCAGCACCCGGGACAGCTATGGCTACACCTTC
CASTRDSYGYTF
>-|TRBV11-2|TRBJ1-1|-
TGTGCCTCACGTCGGGGGGGTAGCTCTTTGAACACTGAAGCTTTCTTT
CASRRGGSSLNTEAFF
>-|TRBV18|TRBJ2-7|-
TGTGCCAGCTCACCACAGGGGAGAGCGGGCGAGCAGTACTTC
CASSPQGRAGEQYF
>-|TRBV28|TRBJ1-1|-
TGTGCCAGCAGTTTATGGCGGCGGGGGACTGAAGCTTTCTTT
CASSLWRRGTEAFF
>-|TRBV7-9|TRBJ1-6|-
TGTGCCAGCAGCTTAGTCTCCACCTCGGGTTCACCCCTCCACTTT
CASSLVSTSGSPLHF
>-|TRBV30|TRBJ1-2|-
TGTGCCTGGAGTCAAGAGCGGGAAGGCTACACCTTC
CAWSQEREGYTF
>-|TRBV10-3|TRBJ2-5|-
TGTGCCATTTCAGGACAGTACCAAGAGACCCAGTACTTC
CAISGQYQETQYF
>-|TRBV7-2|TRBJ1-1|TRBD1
TGTGCCAGCAGCTTCGGGACAGGGAATACTGAAGCTTTCTTT
CASSFGTGNTEAFF
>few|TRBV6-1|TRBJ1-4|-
TGTGCCAGCAGTGAACAAGTGGGCGGGGTTACTGAAAAACTGTTTTTT
CASSEQVGGVTEKLFF
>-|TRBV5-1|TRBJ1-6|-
TGCGCCAGCAGCTCCACACGATCGACAGCGGGGATTAATTCACCCCTCCACTTT
CASSSTRSTAGINSPLHF
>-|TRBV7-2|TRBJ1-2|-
TGTGCCAGCAGCCCAGCGAGCGGTGGCGGGGGCTACACCTTC
CASSPASGGGGYTF
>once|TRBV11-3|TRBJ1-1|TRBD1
TGTGCCAGCAGCTTAGAAGGGGGCCCTTGGAGGGAGGAGGAAGCTTTCTTT
CASSLEGGPWREEEAFF
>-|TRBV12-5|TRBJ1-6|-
TGTGCTAGTGGCCCCGGGGGGGCTAATTCACCCCTCCACTTT
CASGPGGANSPLHF
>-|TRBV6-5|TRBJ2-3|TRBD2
TGTGCCAGCACGGCTAGCGGGAGCAAAACAGATACGCAGTATTTT
CASTASGSKTDTQYF
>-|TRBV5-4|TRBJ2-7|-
TGTGCCAGCAGCTTGGCAACAGGGTCCTACGAGCAGTACTTC
CASSLATGSYEQYF
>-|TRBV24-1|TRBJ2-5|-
TGTGCCACCAGTACGAGCAGACTAATCCAAGAGACCCAGTACTTC
CATSTSRLIQETQYF
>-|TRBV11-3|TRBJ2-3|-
TGTGCCAGCAGCTCGCATGGGCGGGACACAGATACGCAGTATTTT
CASSSHGRDTDTQYF
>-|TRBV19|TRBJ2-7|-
TGTGCCAGTAGTATTAGAGGCAGGGGCGCCTACGAGCAGTACTTC
CASSIRGRGAYEQYF
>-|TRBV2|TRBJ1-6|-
TGTGCCAGCAGTGAGATTATTGCAGGGTCCTATAATTCACCCCTCCACTTT
CASSEIIAGSYNSPLHF